The sequence of this T cell receptor (beta chain) was determined in a study of blood T cell repertoires in COVID-19. Losses at the gene ends were 5 bases for V and 8 bases for J; bases not matched to a gene: 12. The CDR3 runs to 16 residues. From germline, CDR1 is SEHNR and CDR2 FQNEAQ (reference sequence). Clones were sequenced by immunoSEQ multiplex PCR, and TCRdb holds only the in-frame ones, with some missing. The data show about 280,000 clones, approximately 84% seen once. The TCR comes from a woman in her thirties who had recovered from COVID-19. V and J are TRBV7-9 and TRBJ1-2, with 12 positions matching TRBD1. The sequenced sample was peripheral blood. The CDR3 DNA sequence: TGTGCCAGCAGCGGGGACAGGGGGCTGAAAGTTGGCGGCTACACCTTC. The encoded protein is CASSGDRGLKVGGYTF.